The present T cell receptor (beta chain) was sequenced within a study of blood T cell repertoires in COVID-19. Study context: Sample material is recorded as cDNA or gDNA derived from T cells, B-cell-depleted T cells, or PBMCs.

Authors' processing steps: Amplification of reference gene primers was used by the study to estimate nucleated cell counts. Profiling relied on immunoSEQ multiplex PCR, and the TCRdb table lists in-frame clones only, not all of them. Clonal size and the V and J genes are those of that table, whereas D and trimming came from the DNA. The sample includes some 200,000 clones, roughly 88% seen only once; the top ten take around 17%. CDR3 length equals 13 residues. Deletions cut 6 bases from V and 5 bases from J, with 11 bases between. Germline values: CDR1 ENHRY, CDR2 SYGVKD. This clone came up a few times.

V and J are TRBV10-3 and TRBJ1-5; possibly TRBD1 for D (5 bases). The sequence came from a man aged 50 to 59 with COVID-19, enrolled during active disease. The specimen was peripheral blood. The CDR3 DNA follows: TGTGCCATCAGCCAGGGCTTCGATCAGCCCCAGCATTTT. Protein sequence: CAISQGFDQPQHF.